The 4 T cell receptor beta chains presented below share a single source sample, sequenced in a study of T cell repertoires in cytomegalovirus infection. Antigens for these TCRs are unknown. TCRdb ran MiXCR on the reads and lists one entry per CDR3 protein. The table has around 89,000 distinct CDR3 sequences, about 29% seen once. The sample in question was CD8+ T cells from cultured PBMCs, obtained from culture after CMV antigen stimulation. Receptors were obtained from a human donor in good health (CMV status not recorded). Some clones in this sample may be carry-over from other donors' samples.

The V call is TRBV6-5, the J call TRBJ2-2; perhaps TRBD1 as D (7 bases). The CDR3 runs 13 residues. Trimming removed 10 bases from V and 4 bases from J, with 13 bases in between. Looked up from germline, CDR1 is MNHEY and CDR2 is SVGAGI. CDR3 amino acids: CAKQGTSTGELFF. Here the CDR3 DNA reads TGTGCCAAACAGGGGACTTCCACCGGGGAGCTGTTTTTT.

This clonotype was seen more than once but under ten times. The rearrangement uses TRBV7-2 and TRBJ2-7, with D possibly called TRBD1 or TRBD2 (5 bases each). The ends were cut back, 5 bases at V and 1 base at J, with 12 bases in the middle. The CDR3 runs 14 residues. Germline V gene lookup returns CDR1 SGHTA and CDR2 FQGNSA. The CDR3 here is CASSPYGGSYEQYF. The CDR3 DNA follows: TGTGCCAGCAGCCCTTATGGGGGTTCCTACGAGCAGTACTTC.

This chain uses TRBV2 with TRBJ2-7; 9 bases agree with TRBD1. This CDR3 is 16 amino acids long. The V gene's germline CDR1 is SNHLY and CDR2 FYNNEI. With 7 bases clipped from V and 5 bases from J, the junction kept 15 bases outside the gene matches. Here the CDR3 reads CASNGQGPTQVDEQYF. As DNA, the CDR3 is TGTGCCAGCAACGGACAGGGGCCTACTCAGGTTGACGAGCAGTACTTC.

The rearrangement links TRBV7-9 to TRBJ1-1; D is undetermined. Trimming cost V 5 bases and J 7 bases, with 14 bases left between them. CDR1 is SEHNR and CDR2 is FQNEAQ in the germline V gene (reference sequence). The CDR3 runs to 13 residues. This CDR3 is CASSPSGGSEAFF. CDR3 nucleotide sequence: TGTGCCAGCAGCCCTTCTGGCGGAAGTGAAGCTTTCTTT.